This entry describes one TCR beta chain. Its specificity is unknown. Sample time point: persistent/refractory GD, antithyroid drugs over 5 years with positive TRAb. After RNA was extracted from PBMCs, the TCR library was made from it. To make TCR beta libraries, researchers used iRepertoire HTBI primers and Arm-PCR of CDR3 regions. TCRdb re-called the multiplex PCR reads through MiXCR, storing one row per CDR3 protein. This sample carries 400,000 to 600,000 distinct CDR3 sequences, roughly 21% of them seen once, and the ten largest clones take approximately 6.4%. CDR1 LNHDA and CDR2 SQIVND come from the germline V gene (reference sequence). This CDR3 has 13 residues. V was cut by 0 bases and J by 6 bases, with 5 bases left in between. The sample comes from a study of regulatory T cells in long-lasting Graves disease. Study-wide points: A greater number of public clonotypes (approximately 2,500) was shared by persistent patients than by new patients (about 890).

V and J are TRBV19 and TRBJ1-4, with D unclear. The clonotype comes from a female donor with Graves disease. The sample here was peripheral blood mononuclear cells (PBMCs), taken when the disease was refractory, from a patient treated with antithyroid drugs. CDR3 protein: CASSIDRDEKLFF. The CDR3 DNA sequence: TGTGCCAGTAGTATAGACAGAGATGAAAAACTGTTTTTT.